Following are 29 T cell receptor beta chains from one sample sequenced in a study of cytomegalovirus exposure and HLA in healthy donors. Researchers ran the PCR with 60 Vbeta and 13 Jbeta primers. TCRdb's table, derived via immunoSEQ multiplex PCR, lists solely in-frame clones and lacks some. This sample has 85,000 to 120,000 clones; roughly 70% occur once, and the top ten carry around 2.8%. Material for sequencing was PBMCs. Every receptor here comes from a male donor in good health and CMV-seropositive.

The chain is built from TRBV29-1 and TRBJ1-1; the D is unclear. Germline CDR1 SQVTM, CDR2 ANQGSEA. CDR3 length: 14 amino acids. Trimming removed 4 bases from V and 4 bases from J, with 16 bases in between. CDR3 sequence reads: CSVVLVLSGTEAFF. The DNA for the CDR3 is TGCAGCGTTGTTTTGGTCCTCAGCGGCACTGAAGCTTTCTTT.

This clone was observed a handful of times. J is TRBJ2-1 and V is TRBV5-1, with no clear D. V lost 0 bases and J lost 5, with 6 bases in between. This CDR3 is 13 amino acids long. Germline CDR1 is SGHRS and CDR2 is YFSETQ. CDR3 nucleotide sequence: TGCGCCAGCAGCTTGGCAGGAAACAATGAGCAGTTCTTC. Residues: CASSLAGNNEQFF. Supplemented by reference TRBV5-1 and TRBJ2-1, the full variable domain reads KAGVTQTPRYLIKTRGQQVTLSCSPISGHRSVSWYQQTPGQGLQFLFEYFSETQRNKGNFPGRFSGRQFSNSRSEMNVSTLELGDSALYLCASSLAGNNEQFFGPGTRLTVL.

This chain uses TRBV5-1 with TRBJ2-1, with D perhaps matching TRBD2 (5 bases). V was trimmed by 3 bases and J by 9 bases, leaving 19 bases between them. CDR3 length equals 15 residues. CDR1 and CDR2 from the germline V gene are SGHRS and YFSETQ. CDR3 nucleotides: TGCGCCAGCAGCTCCGCCGATATACAACTAGGTGAGCAGTTCTTC. It codes for CASSSADIQLGEQFF.

The chain couples TRBV4-1 to TRBJ1-6, with a possible D match to TRBD1 (6 bases). Germline V CDR1 and CDR2: MGHRA, YSYEKL. The CDR3 covers 16 residues. Trimming removed 2 bases from V and 5 bases from J, with 13 bases in between. In nucleotides, the CDR3 is TGCGCCAGCAGCCAAACTTATGGACAGAATAATTCACCCCTCCACTTT. Residues: CASSQTYGQNNSPLHF.

The J gene is TRBJ2-7, the V gene TRBV6-5; 8 bases map to TRBD2. CDR3 length: 15 amino acids. V shed 6 bases and J 0 bases; nucleotides not matched to a gene: 7. Germline V CDR1 and CDR2: MNHEY, SVGAGI. This CDR3 is CASSSGGTGSYEQYF. In DNA, the CDR3 is TGTGCCAGCAGCTCGGGAGGGACTGGCTCCTACGAGCAGTACTTC.

V usage is TRBV7-2 and J usage is TRBJ1-5, with TRBD1 identical over 7 bases. In germline, CDR1 is SGHTA, CDR2 FQGNSA. Trimming at V came to 5 bases and at J to 1 base, leaving 5 bases not matched to a gene. CDR3 length equals 15 residues. Here the CDR3 DNA reads TGTGCCAGCAGCCCCGACAGGGTCAGCAATCAGCCCCAGCATTTT. This gives the protein CASSPDRVSNQPQHF.

This clone appeared a few times. This sequence joins TRBV29-1 and TRBJ1-1; D unclear. V lost 3 bases and J 0 bases, leaving 5 bases between the germline ends. Germline V lookup: CDR1 SQVTM, CDR2 ANQGSEA. This CDR3 comprises 12 residues. CDR3 bases: TGCAGCGTTGACGTAATGAACACTGAAGCTTTCTTT. Translated, it gives CSVDVMNTEAFF.

V is TRBV6-5 and J is TRBJ1-1; D may be TRBD1 (5 bases). Germline V gene lookup returns CDR1 MNHEY and CDR2 SVGAGI. CDR3 size: 14 residues. Trimming left V 0 bases short and J 3 bases short, with 8 bases between. CDR3 residues: CASSYSRGYTEAFF. CDR3 coding DNA: TGTGCCAGCAGTTACTCTCGGGGGTACACTGAAGCTTTCTTT.

The chain combines TRBV4-1 with TRBJ2-5; weak D call: TRBD2 (5 bases). Germline CDR1 reads MGHRA; CDR2 reads YSYEKL. Trimming took off 1 base at V and 5 bases at J, with 8 bases between the two ends. The CDR3 totals 13 residues. In nucleotides, the CDR3 is TGCGCCAGCAGCCAAGGGGTAGCGGAGACCCAGTACTTC. Encoded protein: CASSQGVAETQYF.

This chain connects TRBV25-1 to TRBJ2-7; 13 bases align to TRBD2. Germline V CDR1 and CDR2: MGHDK, SYGVNS. The CDR3 is 16 amino acids. V gave up 3 bases and J gave up 0 bases; unmatched junction bases: 2. CDR3 region: CASSDRLAGGSYEQYF. The CDR3 DNA follows: TGTGCCAGCAGTGATCGACTAGCGGGGGGCTCCTACGAGCAGTACTTC.

V is TRBV5-1 and J is TRBJ1-1; D gene ambiguous. The CDR3 length is 13 residues. The germline V gene encodes CDR1 SGHRS and CDR2 YFSETQ. With 0 bases removed from V and 4 bases from J, the gap between germline ends came to 7 bases. CDR3 nucleotides: TGCGCCAGCAGCTTGGTTAGTCTCACTGAAGCTTTCTTT. Its translation: CASSLVSLTEAFF.

In this sample, this clone turned up once. A read error may produce the germline difference seen at one junction end. The chain couples TRBV7-7 to TRBJ2-5, with TRBD2 matching over 8 bases. The CDR3 has 14 amino acids. The V gene's germline CDR1 is SSHAT and CDR2 FNYEAQ (reference sequence). This CDR3 reads CASSLAGLKETQYF. The DNA for the CDR3 is TGTGCTAGCAGCTTAGCGGGACTTAAAGAGACCCAGTACTTC.

This clone was counted between two and nine times. This chain uses TRBV5-4 with TRBJ1-2; 7 positions agree with TRBD1. The CDR3 has 14 amino acids. V dropped 4 bases and J dropped 3; count of bases not matched to a gene: 6. Germline assignment: CDR1 SGHNT and CDR2 YYREEE (reference sequence). The CDR3 region has the DNA TGTGCCAGCAGCCCGACCAGGGGGGACTATGGCTACACCTTC. Amino acid sequence: CASSPTRGDYGYTF.

CDR3 amino acids: CASSFGTGGNQPQHF. The DNA of the CDR3 is TGTGCCAGCAGCTTTGGTACAGGGGGGAATCAGCCCCAGCATTTT. The chain links TRBV7-2 to TRBJ1-5; 8 bases match TRBD1. J was trimmed by 4 bases and V by 3 bases; bases with no gene match: 5. The germline V gene has CDR1 SGHTA and CDR2 FQGNSA. The CDR3 sequence is 15 residues long.

The chain joins TRBV9 to TRBJ1-1, with 9 nucleotides matching TRBD1. V lost 4 bases to trimming and J lost 1 base; unmatched junction nucleotides: 5. The CDR3 contains 15 residues. Germline values: CDR1 SGDLS, CDR2 YYNGEE. The chain's CDR3 is CASSPRQGENTEAFF. The CDR3 DNA follows: TGTGCCAGCAGCCCGAGACAGGGGGAGAACACTGAAGCTTTCTTT.

The rearrangement links TRBV4-3 to TRBJ2-2; 7 nucleotides match TRBD2. With 6 bases clipped from V and 6 bases from J, the junction kept 1 base outside the gene matches. This CDR3 contains 12 residues. CDR1 and CDR2 (germline): LGHNA, YSLEER. CDR3 loop: CASRRGAGELFF. DNA for the CDR3: TGCGCCAGCAGACGGGGGGCCGGGGAGCTGTTTTTT.

The chain recombines TRBV25-1 with TRBJ1-3, with 7 bases fitting TRBD1. CDR1 is MGHDK and CDR2 is SYGVNS in the germline V gene. V was pared by 2 bases and J by 3 bases, with 1 base of the junction left unmatched. This CDR3 contains 14 residues. Here the CDR3 reads CASSERQGGNTIYF. In nucleotides, the CDR3 is TGTGCCAGCAGTGAAAGACAGGGTGGAAACACCATATATTTT. The full variable domain, in which reference TRBV25-1 and TRBJ1-3 provide the parts outside the CDR3, is EADIYQTPRYLVIGTGKKITLECSQTMGHDKMYWYQQDPGMELHLIHYSYGVNSTEKGDLSSESTVSRIRTEHFPLTLESARPSHTSQYLCASSERQGGNTIYFGEGSWLTVV.

This chain connects TRBV7-2 to TRBJ2-7; 7 bases line up with TRBD1. CDR3 length: 14 residues. The trim removed 6 bases at V and 2 bases at J, leaving 7 bases unmatched. The germline gives CDR1 SGHTA, CDR2 FQGNSA. CDR3 in DNA: TGTGCCAGCAGGCTGACCGGACAGGCCTACGAGCAGTACTTC. Translating it yields CASRLTGQAYEQYF. The whole variable domain, remainder taken from reference TRBV7-2 and TRBJ2-7, is GAGVSQSPSNKVTEKGKDVELRCDPISGHTALYWYRQSLGQGLEFLIYFQGNSAPDKSGLPSDRFSAERTGGSVSTLTIQRTQQEDSAVYLCASRLTGQAYEQYFGPGTRLTVT.

CDR3 protein: CASSSRTPATNEKLFF. CDR3 bases: TGTGCCAGCAGCTCCCGAACCCCGGCAACTAATGAAAAACTGTTTTTT. The chain has TRBV13 and TRBJ1-4; D is ambiguous. CDR1 PRHDT and CDR2 FYEKMQ come from the germline V gene (reference sequence). V lost 4 bases and J lost 0, with 12 bases in between. The CDR3 consists of 16 residues.

The rearrangement uses TRBV28 and TRBJ2-1, with TRBD2 matching 10 bases. Germline V lookup: CDR1 MDHEN, CDR2 SYDVKM. The V gene end was trimmed by 2 bases and the J gene end by 8 bases; junction bases not matched to a gene: 6. This CDR3 comprises 15 residues. The CDR3 here is CASSLEAGGSDEQFF. The DNA of the CDR3 is TGTGCCAGCAGTTTAGAAGCGGGAGGGAGTGATGAGCAGTTCTTC.

This chain links TRBV4-3 with TRBJ2-1, with 8 bases that match TRBD2. The CDR3 contains 14 residues. Per germline, CDR1 LGHNA and CDR2 YSLEER. J gave up 4 bases and V 8 bases, and 7 bases lay outside the gene matches. Here the CDR3 DNA reads TGCGCCAGCGGATGGAGCGGGGGTTACAATGAGCAGTTCTTC. It codes for CASGWSGGYNEQFF.

The chain is built from TRBV28 and TRBJ2-1, with TRBD2 identical over 7 bases. Unmatched junction bases numbered 7, after V lost 5 bases and J lost 0 bases. Germline assignment: CDR1 MDHEN and CDR2 SYDVKM. The CDR3 has 16 amino acids. The CDR3 DNA follows: TGTGCCAGCAGTAGAGCGGGGCTCCTCTCCTACAATGAGCAGTTCTTC. It encodes CASSRAGLLSYNEQFF.

The chain recombines TRBV15 with TRBJ2-1, with a possible D match to TRBD1 (6 bases). The V gene's germline CDR1 is LNHNV and CDR2 YYDKDF (reference sequence). This CDR3 comprises 14 residues. Deletions cut 3 bases from V and 6 bases from J, with 12 bases between. The chain's CDR3 is CATSSTTGINEQFF. The CDR3 nucleotides are TGTGCCACCAGCAGTACCACAGGGATCAATGAGCAGTTCTTC.

The rearrangement joins TRBV10-3 to TRBJ2-5; 9 bases align to TRBD2. This CDR3 has 13 residues. The germline gives CDR1 ENHRY, CDR2 SYGVKD. Trimming removed 6 bases from V and 5 bases from J; junction bases left unmatched: 4. CDR3 bases: TGTGCCATCAGGGGACTAGCTGGTGAGACCCAGTACTTC. Residues: CAIRGLAGETQYF.

The CDR3 DNA reads as TGTGCCAGCAGTTCACAGGGGGCAAAGGGCTACACCTTC. This sequence encodes CASSSQGAKGYTF. The chain links TRBV28 to TRBJ1-2; 9 nucleotides match TRBD1. The junction had 5 bases not matched to a gene; V was cut back by 4 bases and J by 8 bases. Germline CDR1 and CDR2: MDHEN and SYDVKM. There are 13 residues in the CDR3.

The sample holds a few counts of this clone. The chain links TRBV4-2 to TRBJ1-1; TRBD1 is a possible D gene (5 bases). With 5 bases removed from V and 4 bases from J, the gap between germline ends came to 14 bases. Germline loops: CDR1 LGHNA, CDR2 YNFKEQ. The CDR3 is 14 residues long. The CDR3 DNA sequence: TGTGCCAGCAGCGCACAGGTTAGGGGCACTGAAGCTTTCTTT. Its translation is CASSAQVRGTEAFF.

The chain employs TRBV28 and TRBJ1-1, with D unresolved. The germline CDR1 and CDR2 sequences are MDHEN and SYDVKM. The CDR3 sequence is 12 residues long. The germline V and J ends were trimmed by 2 bases and 8 bases, with 9 bases remaining between them. CDR3 DNA: TGTGCCAGCAGTTTAGAGGGCTCCGAAGCTTTCTTT. It is translated as CASSLEGSEAFF. Supplemented by reference TRBV28 and TRBJ1-1, the full variable domain reads DVKVTQSSRYLVKRTGEKVFLECVQDMDHENMFWYRQDPGLGLRLIYFSYDVKMKEKGDIPEGYSVSREKKERFSLILESASTNQTSMYLCASSLEGSEAFFGQGTRLTVV.

This clone was detected once. CDR3 coding DNA: TGTGCCAGCTCACCGTGGACTCCAGTGGACACTGAAGCTTTCTTT. It translates to CASSPWTPVDTEAFF. J is TRBJ1-1 and V is TRBV18; no reliable D call. Trimming shortened V by 3 bases and J by 3 bases, and 14 bases separated the two germline ends. Germline values: CDR1 KGHSH, CDR2 LQKENI. CDR3 length: 15 amino acids.

The V gene is TRBV7-2, the J gene TRBJ2-7; 13 positions match TRBD2. Looked up from germline, CDR1 is SGHTA and CDR2 is FQGNSA. Germline trimming cut 1 base from V and 9 bases from J; bases unmatched to any gene: 6. The CDR3 has 15 amino acids. CDR3 coding DNA: TGTGCCAGCAGCTTAGAGGGACTAGCGGGATTGGGGCAGTACTTC. This codes for CASSLEGLAGLGQYF.